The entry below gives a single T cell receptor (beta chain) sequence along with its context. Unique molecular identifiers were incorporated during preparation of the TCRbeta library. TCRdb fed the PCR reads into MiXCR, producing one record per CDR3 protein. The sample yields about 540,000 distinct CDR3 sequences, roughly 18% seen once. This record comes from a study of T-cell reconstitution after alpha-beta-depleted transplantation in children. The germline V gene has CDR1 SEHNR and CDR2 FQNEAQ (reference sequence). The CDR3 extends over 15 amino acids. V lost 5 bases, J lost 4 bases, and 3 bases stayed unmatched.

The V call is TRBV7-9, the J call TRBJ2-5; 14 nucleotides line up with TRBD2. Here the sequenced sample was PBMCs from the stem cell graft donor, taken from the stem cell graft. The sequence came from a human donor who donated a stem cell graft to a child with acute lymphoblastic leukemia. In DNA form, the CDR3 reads TGTGCCAGCAGCACGGGACTAGCGGGAGCAGAGACCCAGTACTTC. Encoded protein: CASSTGLAGAETQYF.